Shown below are 3 T cell receptor beta chains from a single sample sequenced in a study of blood T cell repertoires in COVID-19 (dated by TCRdb to 2020 to 2021). Library creation used the immunoSEQ multiplex PCR assay. What TCRdb holds here is the immuneACCESS table cut down to in-frame rearrangements. Part of the clones is not present; checked against another copy, under half of the missing clones reflect an unresolved V gene, and the others are unexplained. Across this sample there are 120,000 to 150,000 clones, with approximately 83% seen only once. The ten largest clones capture approximately 8% of the sample. Sample: peripheral blood. The receptors derive from an older woman with COVID-19, enrolled during active disease.

This clone was detected only once. The gene calls are TRBV5-5 and TRBJ1-1; D perhaps matches TRBD1 (5 bases). Germline lookup yields CDR1 SGHKS and CDR2 YYEKEE (reference sequence). V dropped 4 bases and J dropped 4 bases, with 11 bases sitting between them. The CDR3 is 13 amino acids. CDR3: CASSPRGVTEAFF. As DNA, the CDR3 is TGTGCCAGCAGCCCTCGGGGGGTCACTGAAGCTTTCTTT.

The CDR3: CASSEVGGGPDTQYF. In DNA, the CDR3 is TGTGCCAGCAGTGAAGTCGGCGGGGGGCCGGATACGCAGTATTTT. This chain links TRBV6-1 with TRBJ2-3; 8 bases are a match to TRBD2. V shed 1 base and J 6 bases; nucleotides not matched to a gene: 6. This CDR3 has 15 amino acids. Germline CDR1 and CDR2: MNHNS and SASEGT.

This chain joins TRBV7-3 and TRBJ2-7; perhaps TRBD2 as D (6 bases). The germline V gene encodes CDR1 SGHTA and CDR2 FQGTGA. V dropped 3 bases and J dropped 0 bases, with 9 bases sitting between them. The CDR3 is 14 amino acids. The CDR3 bases are TGTGCCAGCAGCTTCGGGGGTTTCTCCTACGAGCAGTACTTC. Its protein product is CASSFGGFSYEQYF.